The subject of this entry is one T cell receptor (beta chain). Antigen specificity is unknown. Both 60 Vbeta primers and 13 Jbeta primers went into the PCR. Method: immunoSEQ multiplex PCR; TCRdb's copy keeps in-frame clones and lacks some. The table includes around 190,000 clones, approximately 80% detected once. The data belong to a study of cytomegalovirus exposure and HLA in healthy donors. The study's findings and limits: A later analysis reportedly identified an Asian-associated ancestry cluster as carrying fewer N-insertions than the roughly 600-donor mean.

This CDR3 comprises 15 residues. Per the germline V gene, CDR1 is SGHNT and CDR2 is YYREEE (reference sequence). Trimming took off 5 bases at V and 4 bases at J, with 16 bases between the two ends. This clonotype was sampled from a young woman in good health and CMV-seronegative. This chain links TRBV5-4 with TRBJ2-1; a weak D match, TRBD2 (5 bases). The sequenced sample consisted of PBMCs. The CDR3 sequence: CASRGDLGPYNEQFF. CDR3 DNA sequence: TGTGCCAGCAGGGGAGACCTCGGGCCTTACAATGAGCAGTTCTTC.